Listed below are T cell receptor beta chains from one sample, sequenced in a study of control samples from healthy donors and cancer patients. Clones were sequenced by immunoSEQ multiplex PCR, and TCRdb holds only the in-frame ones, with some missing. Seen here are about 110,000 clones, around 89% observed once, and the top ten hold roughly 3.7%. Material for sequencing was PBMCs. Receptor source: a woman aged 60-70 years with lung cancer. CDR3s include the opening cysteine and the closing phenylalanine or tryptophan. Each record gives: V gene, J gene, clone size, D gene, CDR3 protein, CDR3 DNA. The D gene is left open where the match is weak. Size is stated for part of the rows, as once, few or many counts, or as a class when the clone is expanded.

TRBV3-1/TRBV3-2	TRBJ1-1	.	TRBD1	CASSPTGGVSEAFF	TGTGCCAGCAGTCCCACAGGGGGCGTTTCTGAAGCTTTCTTT
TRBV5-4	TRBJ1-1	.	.	CASSNPLRRLEAFF	TGTGCCAGCAGCAACCCCCTGCGGCGCCTTGAAGCTTTCTTT
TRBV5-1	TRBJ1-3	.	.	CASSLGQASGNTIYF	TGCGCCAGCAGCTTGGGACAGGCCTCTGGAAACACCATATATTTT
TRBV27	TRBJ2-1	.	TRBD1	CASSFTGGPPNEQFF	TGTGCCAGCAGTTTTACAGGGGGACCACCTAATGAGCAGTTCTTC
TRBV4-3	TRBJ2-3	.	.	CASSQDRGTADTQYF	TGCGCCAGCAGCCAAGATCGCGGGACGGCAGATACGCAGTATTTT
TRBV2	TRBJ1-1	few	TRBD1	CASRLGTATNTEAFF	TGTGCCAGCAGACTAGGGACAGCCACGAACACTGAAGCTTTCTTT
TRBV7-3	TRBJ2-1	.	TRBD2	CASSLGPGLAGTNEQFF	TGTGCCAGCAGCTTAGGGCCGGGACTAGCGGGGACCAATGAGCAGTTCTTC
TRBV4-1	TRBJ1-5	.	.	CASSQEDKGNQPQHF	TGCGCCAGCAGCCAAGAGGACAAGGGCAATCAGCCCCAGCATTTT
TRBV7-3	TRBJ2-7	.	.	CASLKDPSYEQYF	TGTGCCAGCCTGAAGGACCCGAGTTACGAGCAGTACTTC
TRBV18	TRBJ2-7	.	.	CASSPFDSLNEQYF	TGTGCCAGCTCACCATTTGACAGCCTGAACGAGCAGTACTTC
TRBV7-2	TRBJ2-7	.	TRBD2	CASSPQLAEGLEQYF	TGTGCCAGCAGCCCGCAACTAGCGGAGGGGCTCGAGCAGTACTTC
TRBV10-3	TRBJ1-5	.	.	CAISENSNQPQHF	TGTGCCATCAGTGAGAACAGTAATCAGCCCCAGCATTTT
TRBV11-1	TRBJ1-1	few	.	CASRAGGATEAFF	TGTGCCAGCAGGGCGGGGGGTGCCACTGAAGCTTTCTTT
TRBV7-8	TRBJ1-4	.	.	CASSPGGEEKLFF	TGTGCCAGCAGCCCGGGTGGAGAGGAAAAACTGTTTTTT
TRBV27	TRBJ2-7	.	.	CASSLDPIAREQYF	TGTGCCAGCAGTTTAGACCCCATAGCACGCGAGCAGTACTTC
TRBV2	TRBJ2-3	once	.	CASRLAPGVTDTQYF	TGTGCCAGCAGGCTAGCGCCAGGGGTCACAGATACGCAGTATTTT
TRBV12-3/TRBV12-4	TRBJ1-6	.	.	CASSRGNSPLHF	TGTGCCAGCAGTCGGGGGAATTCACCCCTCCACTTT
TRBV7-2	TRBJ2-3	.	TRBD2	CASSPGGGRADTQYF	TGTGCCAGCAGCCCCGGGGGGGGCCGGGCAGATACGCAGTATTTT
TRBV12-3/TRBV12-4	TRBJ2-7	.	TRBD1	CASSPRGPYEQYF	TGTGCCAGCAGTCCGAGGGGGCCCTACGAGCAGTACTTC
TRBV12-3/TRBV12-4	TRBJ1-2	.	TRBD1	CASSSQGFYGYTF	TGTGCCAGCAGCTCACAGGGGTTCTATGGCTACACCTTC
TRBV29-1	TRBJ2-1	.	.	CGGLHNEQFF	TGCGGGGGCCTACACAATGAGCAGTTCTTC
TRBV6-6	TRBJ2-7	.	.	CASSFPRGYEQYF	TGTGCCAGCAGTTTCCCGAGGGGCTACGAGCAGTACTTC
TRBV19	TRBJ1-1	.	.	CASSIGGTYTEAFF	TGTGCCAGTAGTATTGGGGGCACGTACACTGAAGCTTTCTTT
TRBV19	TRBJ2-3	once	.	CASSMAGAVDTQYF	TGTGCCAGTAGTATGGCGGGGGCGGTAGATACGCAGTATTTT
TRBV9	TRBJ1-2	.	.	CASSVDSMGPSGYTF	TGTGCCAGCAGCGTAGACTCTATGGGACCCAGTGGCTACACCTTC
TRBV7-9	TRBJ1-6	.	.	CASSVSSYNSPLHF	TGTGCCAGCAGTGTTAGCTCCTATAATTCACCCCTCCACTTT
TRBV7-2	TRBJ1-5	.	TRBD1	CASSLTGGIFQPQHF	TGTGCCAGCAGCCTGACAGGGGGTATATTCCAGCCCCAGCATTTT
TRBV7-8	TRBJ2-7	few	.	CASSLLNSVRGLAYEQYF	TGTGCCAGCAGCTTATTGAATTCGGTCCGAGGGTTAGCGTACGAGCAGTACTTC
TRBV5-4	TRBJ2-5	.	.	CASSFGPTGQETQYF	TGTGCCAGCAGCTTCGGACCCACCGGGCAAGAGACCCAGTACTTC
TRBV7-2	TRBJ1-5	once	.	CASSLASGYSNQPQHF	TGTGCCAGCAGCTTAGCGAGCGGTTATAGCAATCAGCCCCAGCATTTT
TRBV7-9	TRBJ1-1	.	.	CASSSDGIKAFF	TGTGCCAGCAGCTCGGACGGAATAAAAGCTTTCTTT
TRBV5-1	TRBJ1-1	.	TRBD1	CASSFETGGNTEAFF	TGCGCCAGCAGCTTTGAGACAGGGGGCAACACTGAAGCTTTCTTT
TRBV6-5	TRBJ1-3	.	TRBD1	CASSYGTGSGNTIYF	TGTGCCAGCAGTTACGGGACAGGCTCCGGAAACACCATATATTTT
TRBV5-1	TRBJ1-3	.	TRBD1	CASSAGQGALGNTIYF	TGCGCCAGCAGCGCGGGACAGGGGGCGCTAGGAAACACCATATATTTT
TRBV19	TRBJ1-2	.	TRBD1	CASTARQGAFYGYTF	TGTGCCAGTACCGCACGACAGGGGGCGTTCTATGGCTACACCTTC
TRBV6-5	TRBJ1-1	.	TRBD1	CASDRGVFRAFF	TGTGCCAGCGACAGGGGGGTGTTTCGGGCTTTCTTT
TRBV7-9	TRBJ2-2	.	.	CASRPAGSRPGELFF	TGTGCCAGCAGGCCCGCGGGATCGAGGCCCGGGGAGCTGTTTTTT
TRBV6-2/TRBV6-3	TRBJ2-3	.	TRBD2	CASSSSTSGRRTDTQYF	TGTGCCAGCAGTTCCTCCACTAGCGGGAGACGCACAGATACGCAGTATTTT
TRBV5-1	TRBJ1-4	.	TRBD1	CATRTGGRTNEKLFF	TGCGCCACCAGGACAGGGGGCAGGACTAATGAAAAACTGTTTTTT
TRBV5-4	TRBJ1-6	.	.	CASSLETTNSPLHF	TGTGCCAGCAGCTTGGAGACAACCAATTCACCCCTCCACTTT
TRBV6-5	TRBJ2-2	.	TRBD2	CASSPGLAGSGELFF	TGTGCCAGCAGCCCCGGACTAGCAGGGTCCGGGGAGCTGTTTTTT
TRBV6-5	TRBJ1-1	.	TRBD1	CASTLGQTNTEAFF	TGTGCCAGCACTTTGGGACAGACCAACACTGAAGCTTTCTTT
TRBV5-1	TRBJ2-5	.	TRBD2	CASSLGPLAGGQETQYF	TGCGCCAGCAGCTTGGGGCCACTAGCGGGGGGCCAAGAGACCCAGTACTTC
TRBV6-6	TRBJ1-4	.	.	CASGRVLNEKLFF	TGTGCCAGCGGACGGGTCCTTAATGAAAAACTGTTTTTT
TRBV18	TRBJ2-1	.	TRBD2	CASSPYGGLSSYNEQFF	TGTGCCAGCTCACCGTACGGGGGACTAAGCTCCTACAATGAGCAGTTCTTC
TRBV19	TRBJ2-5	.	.	CASSMRSDQETQYF	TGTGCCAGTAGTATGCGCTCAGACCAAGAGACCCAGTACTTC
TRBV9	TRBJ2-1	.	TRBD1	CASSVAGQASYNEQFF	TGTGCCAGCAGCGTAGCGGGACAGGCCTCCTACAATGAGCAGTTCTTC
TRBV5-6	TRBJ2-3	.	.	CASSLGQPTDTQYF	TGTGCCAGCAGCTTGGGACAGCCCACAGATACGCAGTATTTT